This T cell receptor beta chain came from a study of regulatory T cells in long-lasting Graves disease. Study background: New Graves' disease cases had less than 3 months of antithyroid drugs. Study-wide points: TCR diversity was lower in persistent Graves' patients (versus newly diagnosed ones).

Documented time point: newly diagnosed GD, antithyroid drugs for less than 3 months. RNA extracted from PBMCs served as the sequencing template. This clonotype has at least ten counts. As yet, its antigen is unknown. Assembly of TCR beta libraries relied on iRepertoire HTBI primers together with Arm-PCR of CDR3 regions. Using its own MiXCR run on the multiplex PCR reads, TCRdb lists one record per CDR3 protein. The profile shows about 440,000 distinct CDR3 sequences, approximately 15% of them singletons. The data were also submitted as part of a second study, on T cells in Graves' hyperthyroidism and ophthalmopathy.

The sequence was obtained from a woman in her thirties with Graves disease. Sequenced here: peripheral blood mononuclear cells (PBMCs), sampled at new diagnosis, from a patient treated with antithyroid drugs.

DNA for the CDR3: TGTGCCAGCTACCCGAGGAGCTCCTACGAGCAGTACTTC. Its protein product is CASYPRSSYEQYF. The chain combines TRBV28 with TRBJ2-7; no definite D call. Germline CDR1 and CDR2: MDHEN and SYDVKM. This CDR3 comprises 13 residues. V lost 8 bases to trimming and J lost 0 bases, with 11 bases between them.